Presented here are 13 T cell receptor beta chains from one specimen sequenced in a study of CD8+ T cells in alopecia areata. Reverse transcribed after extraction, RNA yielded cDNA as the sequencing template. The assay was immunoSEQ multiplex PCR, and TCRdb's table has in-frame clones only and misses some. Of 65,000 to 75,000 clones in the sample, about half were seen once. The sample here was CD8+ T cells sorted from blood, taken at week 0. These receptors all stem from a human donor with alopecia areata.

The chain couples TRBV9 to TRBJ2-6, with D uncertain. V was clipped by 3 bases and J by 4 bases, with 5 bases between them. Germline CDR1 is SGDLS and CDR2 is YYNGEE. This CDR3 contains 13 residues. The CDR3 region has the DNA TGTGCCAGCAGCGAAGGGGGGGCCAACGTCCTGACTTTC. This gives the protein CASSEGGANVLTF. The full variable domain, rest sourced from reference TRBV9 and TRBJ2-6, is DSGVTQTPKHLITATGQRVTLRCSPRSGDLSVYWYQQSLDQGLQFLIQYYNGEERAKGNILERFSAQQFPDLHSELNLSSLELGDSALYFCASSEGGANVLTFGAGSRLTVL.

This chain joins TRBV29-1 and TRBJ2-7, with 9 bases matching TRBD2. V shed 1 base, J shed 2 bases, and the junction held 3 bases outside the gene matches. The CDR3 has 14 residues. Germline assignment: CDR1 SQVTM and CDR2 ANQGSEA. DNA of the CDR3: TGCAGCGTTGAAGTTAGCGGGAGCCCCTACGAGCAGTACTTC. It yields the protein CSVEVSGSPYEQYF.

The CDR3 sequence is CASTSDSYKNIQYF. The CDR3 DNA reads TGTGCCAGCACTTCGGACAGTTATAAAAACATTCAGTACTTC. J is TRBJ2-4 and V is TRBV7-9, with a weak D call TRBD1 (6 bases). Between the trimmed V and J ends, which lost 7 bases and 4 bases, there was a span of 14 bases. The CDR3 loop spans 14 amino acids. The germline V gene has CDR1 SEHNR and CDR2 FQNEAQ (reference sequence).

This clone has only a few counts. The chain employs TRBV30 and TRBJ2-3, with D possibly matching TRBD2 (5 bases). The CDR3 length is 13 residues. Trimming pared 0 bases from V and 2 bases from J, leaving 6 bases between. Germline CDR1 is GTSNPN and CDR2 is SVGIG (reference sequence). As DNA, the CDR3 is TGTGCCTGGAGTGTACGGGACACAGATACGCAGTATTTT. This translates into CAWSVRDTDTQYF.

The DNA for the CDR3 is TGTGCCAGCAGTGGGAGGACAGGGCGGGAGACCCAGTACTTC. Its protein is CASSGRTGRETQYF. The rearrangement links TRBV4-2 to TRBJ2-5; 8 bases match TRBD1. Looked up from germline, CDR1 is LGHNA and CDR2 is YNFKEQ. The CDR3 is 14 amino acids. Germline trimming cut 6 bases from V and 5 bases from J; bases unmatched to any gene: 8.

This clone was seen more than once but under ten times. The chain links TRBV29-1 to TRBJ2-7, with 10 bases matching TRBD2. V shed 5 bases and J 3 bases; nucleotides not matched to a gene: 4. The CDR3 sequence is 13 residues long. Germline V gives CDR1 SQVTM, CDR2 ANQGSEA. The CDR3 sequence is CSVLSGRHYEQYF. The CDR3 region has the DNA TGCAGCGTTCTTAGCGGGAGGCACTACGAGCAGTACTTC.

This clone showed up just a few times. The gene calls are TRBV28 and TRBJ2-7; D may be TRBD2 (5 bases). The length of the CDR3 is 14 residues. The V gene's germline CDR1 is MDHEN and CDR2 SYDVKM. The germline V and J ends were trimmed by 6 bases and 7 bases, with 19 bases remaining between them. The CDR3 sequence: CASSHGDDWYEQYF. The CDR3 DNA sequence: TGTGCCAGCAGCCACGGGGATGACTGGTATGAGCAGTACTTC.

This clone was seen a handful of times. V gene TRBV4-1 combines with J gene TRBJ2-7, with 9 positions matching TRBD1. The CDR3 covers 14 residues. V shed 3 bases, J shed 6 bases, and the junction held 6 bases outside the gene matches. Looked up from germline, CDR1 is MGHRA and CDR2 is YSYEKL. The CDR3 sequence is CASSQGQGTPEQYF. For the CDR3, the DNA is TGCGCCAGCAGCCAGGGACAGGGTACTCCCGAGCAGTACTTC.

This rearrangement joins TRBV7-2 to TRBJ1-1, with no clear D. Trimming took off 3 bases at V and 7 bases at J, with 12 bases between the two ends. CDR3 length equals 13 residues. From germline, CDR1 is SGHTA and CDR2 FQGNSA. CDR3 loop: CASSFFGRDEAFF. CDR3 nucleotide sequence: TGTGCCAGCAGCTTTTTTGGAAGAGATGAAGCTTTCTTT.

In its sample, this clone was seen once. This chain links TRBV29-1 with TRBJ2-1; 10 nucleotides match TRBD2. V shed 2 bases and J 7 bases; nucleotides not matched to a gene: 11. Per germline, CDR1 SQVTM and CDR2 ANQGSEA. This CDR3 has 16 residues. The CDR3 protein is CSVESGLAGVLNEQFF. The CDR3 coding sequence is TGCAGCGTTGAATCGGGTCTAGCGGGAGTACTGAATGAGCAGTTCTTC.

Comment on this clone: The likely explanation is a read error, given a far larger clone one base away. The sample carries other DNA sequences with the same CDR3. This chain links TRBV5-4 with TRBJ2-7; 8 bases agree with TRBD1. Trimming took 4 bases from V and 5 from J; bases not matched to a gene: 8. Germline V CDR1 and CDR2: SGHNT, YYREEE (reference sequence). This CDR3 comprises 14 residues. The CDR3, as DNA: TGTGCCAGCAGCCCTAGTCAGGGGGCCGACGAGCAGTACTTC. It codes for CASSPSQGADEQYF. The complete variable domain, with remaining parts taken from reference TRBV5-4 and TRBJ2-7, reads ETGVTQSPTHLIKTRGQQVTLRCSSQSGHNTVSWYQQALGQGPQFIFQYYREEENGRGNFPPRFSGLQFPNYSSELNVNALELDDSALYLCASSPSQGADEQYFGPGTRLTVT.

The chain joins TRBV19 to TRBJ2-1; 9 nucleotides line up with TRBD2. The CDR3 runs 17 residues. Germline CDR1 LNHDA, CDR2 SQIVND (reference sequence). With 6 bases clipped from V and 2 bases from J, the junction kept 11 bases outside the gene matches. CDR3 coding DNA: TGTGCCAGTAGCGTCGCTAGCGGGGACTTTACCTACAATGAGCAGTTCTTC. Its translation is CASSVASGDFTYNEQFF.

This clone was found a few times. The genes are TRBV5-1 and TRBJ1-2, with D tentatively TRBD1 (6 bases). The germline V and J ends were trimmed by 0 bases and 10 bases, with 13 bases remaining between them. The germline V gene encodes CDR1 SGHRS and CDR2 YFSETQ. The CDR3 has 13 amino acids. DNA for the CDR3: TGCGCCAGCAGCTTGGGATCAGGGGAAGACTACACCTTC. It specifies CASSLGSGEDYTF.